These 5 T cell receptor beta chains were sequenced from one sample in a study of human T cells and chemical hapten exposure. Via MiXCR, TCRdb re-called the RACE reads, giving one row per CDR3 protein. The table lists 57,000 or so distinct CDR3 sequences, about 11% of them singletons. Time point of the sample: pre-sensitization, week 0. The sample's treatment: therapeutic diphenylcyclopropenone sensitization with weekly scalp DPC. The source material was whole blood, sampled in connection with sensitization to the hapten diphenylcyclopropenone (DPC). All receptors come from a woman aged 35 to 49 with alopecia areata. Some clones in this sample may be carry-over from other donors' samples.

The chain joins TRBV27 to TRBJ2-1; D possibly corresponds to TRBD1 (5 bases). The V end lost 5 bases, the J end lost 8 bases, and 10 bases lay between the germline ends. Germline CDR1 MNHEY, CDR2 SMNVEV (reference sequence). The CDR3 loop spans 12 amino acids. Here the CDR3 reads CASSRGKDEQFF. The CDR3, as DNA: TGTGCCAGCAGTAGGGGTAAGGATGAGCAGTTCTTC.

Comment on this clonotype: Mismatch with germline at one junction end may stem from a read error. V and J are TRBV5-4 and TRBJ1-4; D gene ambiguous. CDR1 and CDR2 from the germline V gene are SGHNT and YYREEE (reference sequence). The length of the CDR3 is 13 residues. CDR3 nucleotides: TGTGCCAGCAGCTTGGCTCAGAATGAAAAACCGTTTTTT. Amino acids: CASSLAQNEKPFF. The entire variable domain, with the rest obtained from reference TRBV5-4 and TRBJ1-4, is as follows: ETGVTQSPTHLIKTRGQQVTLRCSSQSGHNTVSWYQQALGQGPQFIFQYYREEENGRGNFPPRFSGLQFPNYSSELNVNALELDDSALYLCASSLAQNEKPFFGSGTQLSVL.

This clonotype was picked up many times. The gene calls are TRBV19 and TRBJ1-5, with TRBD1 matching over 8 bases. Germline loops: CDR1 LNHDA, CDR2 SQIVND (reference sequence). J was trimmed by 1 base and V by 6 bases; bases with no gene match: 5. The CDR3 has 15 amino acids. CDR3 residues: CASRPTGGSNQPQHF. The CDR3, as DNA: TGTGCCAGTAGACCCACAGGGGGGAGCAATCAGCCCCAGCATTTT.

This clonotype was seen many times. The chain is built from TRBV28 and TRBJ2-3; either TRBD1 or TRBD2 may supply D (5 bases each). Trimming stripped 6 bases from V and 6 bases from J, with 16 bases between. CDR3 length: 14 amino acids. CDR1 is MDHEN and CDR2 is SYDVKM in the germline V gene. The CDR3 DNA reads TGTGCCAGCAGGCCCCGGGGCGGCAGGGATACGCAGTATTTT. Translating it yields CASRPRGGRDTQYF.

This clonotype was seen repeatedly, ten times or more. This chain's CDR3 is CASSLVFGTGYGYTF. CDR3 nucleotide sequence: TGTGCCAGCAGCTTAGTATTTGGGACCGGTTATGGCTACACCTTC. The chain combines TRBV11-2 with TRBJ1-2, with D perhaps matching TRBD1 (5 bases). CDR3 length equals 15 residues. CDR1 SGHAT and CDR2 FQNNGV come from the germline V gene. Trimming removed 1 base at V and 5 bases at J, with 14 bases between.